The rows below give T cell receptor beta chains drawn from one sample of a study of shared clonotypes between healthy human individuals. The protocol was immunoSEQ multiplex PCR, while the TCRdb copy is restricted to in-frame clones and leaves out a portion. The table shows hundreds of thousands of clones, with less than 80% occurring only once. Sample: memory CD4+ T cells sorted from blood. These receptors all come from a woman under 40 in good health. Both conserved end residues are trimmed from each CDR3. The D gene is left open where the match is weak. Part of the rows lack a size; the others show once, few, many or a class for expanded clones.

CDR3aa: ASSWTSGSNTGANVLT; d_gene: TRBD2; j_gene: TRBJ2-6; v_gene: TRBV5-1; abundance: -
CDR3aa: ASSVQGTKNIQY; d_gene: -; j_gene: TRBJ2-4; v_gene: TRBV7-2; abundance: -
CDR3aa: ASSPGTSTLAAKNIQY; d_gene: TRBD2; j_gene: TRBJ2-4; v_gene: TRBV7-9; abundance: -
CDR3aa: ASRTDGLEAF; d_gene: -; j_gene: TRBJ1-1; v_gene: TRBV2; abundance: -
CDR3aa: ASSPDGLSNEKLF; d_gene: -; j_gene: TRBJ1-4; v_gene: TRBV18; abundance: many
CDR3aa: SARPGDTQY; d_gene: -; j_gene: TRBJ2-3; v_gene: TRBV20-1; abundance: -
CDR3aa: ATSRDRTGVEKLF; d_gene: TRBD1; j_gene: TRBJ1-4; v_gene: TRBV15; abundance: -
CDR3aa: ASRTGTRRQF; d_gene: -; j_gene: TRBJ2-1; v_gene: TRBV25-1; abundance: -
CDR3aa: ASSTGTSPYNEQF; d_gene: TRBD2; j_gene: TRBJ2-1; v_gene: TRBV11-1; abundance: -
CDR3aa: ASSLDTGGPYEQY; d_gene: -; j_gene: TRBJ2-7; v_gene: TRBV11-2; abundance: -
CDR3aa: ASRTTGGSTDTQY; d_gene: TRBD1; j_gene: TRBJ2-3; v_gene: TRBV6-5; abundance: -
CDR3aa: ASSSSDTGELF; d_gene: -; j_gene: TRBJ2-2; v_gene: TRBV7-9; abundance: -
CDR3aa: ASSQLAGGNEQF; d_gene: TRBD2; j_gene: TRBJ2-1; v_gene: TRBV4-1; abundance: few
CDR3aa: ASRLPGRNEKLF; d_gene: -; j_gene: TRBJ1-4; v_gene: TRBV2; abundance: -
CDR3aa: AWAPGANVLT; d_gene: -; j_gene: TRBJ2-6; v_gene: TRBV30; abundance: -
CDR3aa: ASSESGRSSGNTIY; d_gene: -; j_gene: TRBJ1-3; v_gene: TRBV10-1; abundance: -
CDR3aa: ASSPRELGSGEKLF; d_gene: -; j_gene: TRBJ1-4; v_gene: TRBV5-1; abundance: -
CDR3aa: ASSLVVIGGANVLT; d_gene: -; j_gene: TRBJ2-6; v_gene: TRBV11-1; abundance: -
CDR3aa: ASSEDGTGAYGYT; d_gene: TRBD1; j_gene: TRBJ1-2; v_gene: TRBV6-1; abundance: few
CDR3aa: AWRQKGLAGGGEQY; d_gene: TRBD2; j_gene: TRBJ2-7; v_gene: TRBV30; abundance: -
CDR3aa: ASSSPRGAGTQY; d_gene: -; j_gene: TRBJ2-5; v_gene: TRBV19; abundance: -
CDR3aa: ASSFSNNEQF; d_gene: -; j_gene: TRBJ2-1; v_gene: TRBV11-2; abundance: -
CDR3aa: ASSFFARAEAF; d_gene: -; j_gene: TRBJ1-1; v_gene: TRBV7-9; abundance: -
CDR3aa: ASSASGTDNYGYT; d_gene: TRBD1; j_gene: TRBJ1-2; v_gene: TRBV7-3; abundance: -
CDR3aa: ASNPPTDTQY; d_gene: -; j_gene: TRBJ2-3; v_gene: TRBV28; abundance: -
CDR3aa: ASRPTGRGAKY; d_gene: TRBD2; j_gene: TRBJ2-7; v_gene: TRBV6-5; abundance: -
CDR3aa: ASSFLGAGDTGELF; d_gene: -; j_gene: TRBJ2-2; v_gene: TRBV5-1; abundance: -
CDR3aa: ASSLVGGTGETQY; d_gene: -; j_gene: TRBJ2-5; v_gene: TRBV11-2; abundance: -
CDR3aa: ATSREPGQVSNEQF; d_gene: TRBD1; j_gene: TRBJ2-1; v_gene: TRBV15; abundance: -
CDR3aa: ASSEIGRGNEKLF; d_gene: -; j_gene: TRBJ1-4; v_gene: TRBV2; abundance: many
CDR3aa: ASSSNRGTGELF; d_gene: TRBD1; j_gene: TRBJ2-2; v_gene: TRBV5-4; abundance: once
CDR3aa: ASSVGVSGANVLT; d_gene: -; j_gene: TRBJ2-6; v_gene: TRBV6-1; abundance: few
CDR3aa: ASSASLAGYT; d_gene: -; j_gene: TRBJ1-2; v_gene: TRBV2; abundance: few
CDR3aa: ASGGQENTEAF; d_gene: -; j_gene: TRBJ1-1; v_gene: TRBV6-1; abundance: -
CDR3aa: ASSPDGTNEKLF; d_gene: -; j_gene: TRBJ1-4; v_gene: TRBV18; abundance: -
CDR3aa: ASTGLGETQY; d_gene: TRBD2; j_gene: TRBJ2-5; v_gene: TRBV5-4; abundance: -
CDR3aa: ASSWAGLRQNEQF; d_gene: -; j_gene: TRBJ2-1; v_gene: TRBV28; abundance: -
CDR3aa: ASSLSQRNYGYT; d_gene: -; j_gene: TRBJ1-2; v_gene: TRBV28; abundance: -
CDR3aa: ASLGDNEKLF; d_gene: -; j_gene: TRBJ1-4; v_gene: TRBV6-5; abundance: -
CDR3aa: ASSRWTIGGETQY; d_gene: -; j_gene: TRBJ2-5; v_gene: TRBV28; abundance: -
CDR3aa: ASSGGRTSGANVLT; d_gene: -; j_gene: TRBJ2-6; v_gene: TRBV2; abundance: once
CDR3aa: AWSGSGANVLT; d_gene: -; j_gene: TRBJ2-6; v_gene: TRBV30; abundance: -
CDR3aa: ASSFGAKNTEAF; d_gene: -; j_gene: TRBJ1-1; v_gene: TRBV5-6; abundance: -
CDR3aa: ASSNPGRVTGELF; d_gene: TRBD2; j_gene: TRBJ2-2; v_gene: TRBV19; abundance: -
CDR3aa: ASSQRQGEKLF; d_gene: TRBD1; j_gene: TRBJ1-4; v_gene: TRBV18; abundance: -
CDR3aa: ATSRAIAEDTQY; d_gene: -; j_gene: TRBJ2-3; v_gene: TRBV15; abundance: -
CDR3aa: AWNGQVNTEAF; d_gene: -; j_gene: TRBJ1-1; v_gene: TRBV30; abundance: once
CDR3aa: ASSLSQSAYNEQF; d_gene: -; j_gene: TRBJ2-1; v_gene: TRBV7-3; abundance: -
CDR3aa: AGSFGTGGVSYGYT; d_gene: TRBD1; j_gene: TRBJ1-2; v_gene: TRBV28; abundance: -
CDR3aa: ASSLARDGDTDTQY; d_gene: -; j_gene: TRBJ2-3; v_gene: TRBV11-2; abundance: once
CDR3aa: ASSASRSAGGLMNTEAF; d_gene: -; j_gene: TRBJ1-1; v_gene: TRBV9; abundance: once
CDR3aa: ASRDGGTGATEAF; d_gene: -; j_gene: TRBJ1-1; v_gene: TRBV28; abundance: -
CDR3aa: ASSKTRRTEETQY; d_gene: -; j_gene: TRBJ2-5; v_gene: TRBV21-1; abundance: few
CDR3aa: ASHLTGAGSQETQY; d_gene: -; j_gene: TRBJ2-5; v_gene: TRBV7-9; abundance: -